This TCR beta chain stems from a study of early T cells in non-severe SARS-CoV-2 infection. Looking at the study overall: It was bulk RNA from unsorted whole blood that was sequenced, and the chains were unpaired. Study-level findings and limits: VDJdb matching favored anti-spike CD8 responses, missing private and CD4 specificities.

Each single cDNA molecule received a unique molecular identifier. Each CDR3 protein gets one entry after TCRdb re-called the 5' RACE reads with MiXCR. The data hold some 76,000 distinct CDR3 sequences, with 15% to 17% observed a single time. The CDR3 spans 11 residues. CDR1 SQVTM and CDR2 ANQGSEA come from the germline V gene. V lost 8 bases to trimming and J lost 5 bases, with 13 bases between them. This clonotype was seen a handful of times. The antigen is not known. Sequences were obtained from whole blood. The chain is built from TRBV29-1 and TRBJ2-7, with a weak D call TRBD2 (5 bases). This receptor was identified in an adult who was a healthcare worker with PCR-confirmed SARS-CoV-2 infection or an uninfected control (not recorded which). The CDR3 DNA follows: TGCAGCTCCAAACGGGGAGACGAGCAGTACTTC. Protein sequence: CSSKRGDEQYF.